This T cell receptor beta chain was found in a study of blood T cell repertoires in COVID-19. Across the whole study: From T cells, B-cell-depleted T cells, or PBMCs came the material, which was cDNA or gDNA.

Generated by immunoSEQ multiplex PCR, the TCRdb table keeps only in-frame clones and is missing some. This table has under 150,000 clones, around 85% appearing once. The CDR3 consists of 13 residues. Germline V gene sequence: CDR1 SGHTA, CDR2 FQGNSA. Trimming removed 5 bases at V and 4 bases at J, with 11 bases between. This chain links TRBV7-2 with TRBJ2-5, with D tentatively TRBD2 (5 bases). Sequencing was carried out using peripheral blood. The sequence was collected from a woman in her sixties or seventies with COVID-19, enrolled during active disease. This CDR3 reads CASSASGRETQYF. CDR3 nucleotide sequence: TGTGCCAGCAGCGCCAGCGGACGAGAGACCCAGTACTTC.